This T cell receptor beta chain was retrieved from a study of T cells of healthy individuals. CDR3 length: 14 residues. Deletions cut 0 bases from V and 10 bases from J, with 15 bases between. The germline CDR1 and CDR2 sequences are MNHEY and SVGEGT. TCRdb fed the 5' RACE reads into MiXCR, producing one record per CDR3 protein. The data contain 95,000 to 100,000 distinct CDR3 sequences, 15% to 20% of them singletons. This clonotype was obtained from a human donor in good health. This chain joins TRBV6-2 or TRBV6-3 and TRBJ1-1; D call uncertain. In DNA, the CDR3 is TGTGCCAGCAGTTACTCGAGACAACGAACGGGAGCTTTCTTT. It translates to CASSYSRQRTGAFF.